What follows are 31 T cell receptor beta chains derived from one specimen sequenced in a study of T cell repertoires in cytomegalovirus infection. No cognate antigen is known for these TCRs. MiXCR, applied by TCRdb to the reads, yields one record per CDR3 protein. The sample includes some 500,000 distinct CDR3 sequences, about 40% seen only once; the top ten take 48%. The specimen was cultured PBMCs, collected from culture after CMV antigen stimulation. The source is a human donor in good health (CMV status not recorded). Some clones in this sample may be carry-over from other donors' samples.

The sample holds one count of this clonotype. The rearrangement uses TRBV12-3 or TRBV12-4 and TRBJ1-5, with TRBD1 as a possible D gene (6 bases). V lost 3 bases, J lost 6 bases, and 18 bases lay in between. CDR3 length equals 16 residues. CDR3 DNA sequence: TGTGCCAGCAGTTTGGGGGGCAGTTCGGTCGGTCAGCCCCAGCATTTT. Its translation: CASSLGGSSVGQPQHF.

This clonotype was seen more than once but under ten times. The chain employs TRBV28 and TRBJ2-5; 16 bases line up with TRBD2. V shed 8 bases and J 4 bases; nucleotides not matched to a gene: 4. Germline V gives CDR1 MDHEN, CDR2 SYDVKM. The CDR3 has 15 residues. The CDR3, as DNA: TGTGCCAGCTCTGGGACTAGCGGGGGGGGAGAGACCCAGTACTTC. Its translation: CASSGTSGGGETQYF.

This rearrangement joins TRBV5-1 to TRBJ2-1; D remains unclear. Trimming stripped 4 bases from V and 8 bases from J, with 16 bases between. Per germline, CDR1 SGHRS and CDR2 YFSETQ. This CDR3 has 14 residues. CDR3 amino acids: CASSPGSTGDEQFF. The DNA of the CDR3 is TGCGCCAGCAGCCCCGGGTCGACGGGCGATGAGCAGTTCTTC. The full variable domain, completed using reference TRBV5-1 and TRBJ2-1, is KAGVTQTPRYLIKTRGQQVTLSCSPISGHRSVSWYQQTPGQGLQFLFEYFSETQRNKGNFPGRFSGRQFSNSRSEMNVSTLELGDSALYLCASSPGSTGDEQFFGPGTRLTVL.

In the case of this clonotype: At one end, the junction sequence differs from germline, possibly due to a read error. V usage is TRBV7-9 and J usage is TRBJ2-2; possibly TRBD2 for D (5 bases). The length of the CDR3 is 14 residues. The germline V gene has CDR1 SEHNR and CDR2 FQNEAQ (reference sequence). Here the CDR3 reads CASSLATMARELFF. CDR3 in DNA: TGTGCCAGCAGCCTAGCTACAATGGCCAGGGAGCTGTTTTTT.

The table lists this clonotype with a few counts. The V and J genes are TRBV7-9 and TRBJ2-5, with D unclear. CDR1 and CDR2 (germline): SEHNR, FQNEAQ (reference sequence). V lost 0 bases and J lost 5, with 13 bases in between. The CDR3 runs 15 residues. The CDR3, as DNA: TGTGCCAGCAGCTTAGCCCCTCAAGTGACGGAGACCCAGTACTTC. Its translation is CASSLAPQVTETQYF.

This clonotype was seen a handful of times. The chain recombines TRBV7-8 with TRBJ2-1; D unclear. Per germline, CDR1 SGHVS and CDR2 FQNEAQ. V was pared by 5 bases and J by 6 bases, with 8 bases between. This CDR3 region has 12 residues. This chain's CDR3 is CASSETPNEQFF. The CDR3 region has the DNA TGTGCCAGCAGCGAGACCCCCAATGAGCAGTTCTTC.

This chain uses TRBV7-2 with TRBJ1-1, with 7 nucleotides matching TRBD1. There are 18 residues in the CDR3. Trimming removed 2 bases from V and 1 base from J; junction bases left unmatched: 13. Per the germline V gene, CDR1 is SGHTA and CDR2 is FQGNSA. DNA of the CDR3: TGTGCCAGCAGCTTATCGAAGGGGGCCACTATTTGGAACACTGAAGCTTTCTTT. Translation: CASSLSKGATIWNTEAFF.

As for this clonotype: The junction departs from the called germline gene at one end, perhaps through a read error. This sequence joins TRBV20-1 and TRBJ2-1; D unresolved. This CDR3 is built from 12 residues. Germline-derived CDR1 and CDR2 are DFQATT and SNEGSKA (reference sequence). For the CDR3, the DNA is TGCAGTGCTAGATTAATAGAAAATGGGCAGTTCTTC. This translates into CSARLIENGQFF.

V gene TRBV6-6 combines with J gene TRBJ2-2; the D is unclear. This CDR3 contains 12 residues. V gave up 10 bases and J gave up 5 bases, with 11 bases separating them. The V gene's germline CDR1 is MNHNY and CDR2 SVGAGI (reference sequence). CDR3 residues: CATEISTGELFF. The CDR3 coding sequence is TGTGCCACCGAGATCTCAACCGGGGAGCTGTTTTTT.

The CDR3 DNA reads as TGTGCCAGCAGACCTAGCGGGGTAGACACCGGGGAGCTGTTTTTT. Its protein product is CASRPSGVDTGELFF. J is TRBJ2-2 and V is TRBV11-2; TRBD2 agrees at 9 bases. This CDR3 comprises 15 residues. Per the germline V gene, CDR1 is SGHAT and CDR2 is FQNNGV. V dropped 6 bases and J dropped 3; count of bases not matched to a gene: 5.

This clonotype showed up just a few times. This chain links TRBV27 with TRBJ1-1, with a weak D call TRBD1 (6 bases). Germline CDR1 MNHEY, CDR2 SMNVEV (reference sequence). The CDR3 has 13 residues. V gave up 5 bases and J gave up 5 bases, with 12 bases separating them. For the CDR3, the DNA is TGTGCCAGCAGTCCACAGGGAGAGACTGAAGCTTTCTTT. Translated, it gives CASSPQGETEAFF.

This clonotype was found a few times. This chain links TRBV7-2 with TRBJ2-3; TRBD2 agrees at 9 bases. Trimming took 5 bases from V and 0 from J; bases not matched to a gene: 12. Germline V gene sequence: CDR1 SGHTA, CDR2 FQGNSA. The CDR3 contains 18 residues. The CDR3 spells CASSPKGAGGSSTDTQYF. The CDR3 DNA reads as TGTGCCAGCAGCCCAAAGGGCGCGGGGGGGTCAAGCACAGATACGCAGTATTTT.

J is TRBJ2-2 and V is TRBV19; 10 nucleotides agree with TRBD2. Germline-derived CDR1 and CDR2 are LNHDA and SQIVND (reference sequence). This CDR3 has 17 amino acids. After removal of 7 bases from V and 2 bases from J, the junction contained 10 bases not matched to a gene. The CDR3 bases are TGTGCCAGTAAGGGACGTCGGACTAGCGGTAACACCGGGGAGCTGTTTTTT. Translated: CASKGRRTSGNTGELFF.

This clonotype showed up just a few times. The chain is built from TRBV9 and TRBJ2-3; tentatively, D is TRBD1 (6 bases). The CDR3 has 13 residues. CDR1 is SGDLS, CDR2 YYNGEE, per germline. Trimming took 4 bases from V and 5 from J, leaving 11 bases between them. The CDR3 region is CASSPRGEDTQYF. The CDR3 coding sequence is TGTGCCAGCAGCCCCAGGGGTGAAGATACGCAGTATTTT.

The table lists this clonotype with a count of one. The rearrangement uses TRBV4-1 and TRBJ1-4, with 8 bases matching TRBD1. The germline V gene encodes CDR1 MGHRA and CDR2 YSYEKL. V dropped 1 base and J dropped 8; count of bases not matched to a gene: 6. This CDR3 is built from 15 residues. In nucleotides, the CDR3 is TGCGCCAGCAGCCAAGTCGGGACAGGAATGGAAAAACTGTTTTTT. Its translation: CASSQVGTGMEKLFF.

This clonotype was counted a few times. This chain connects TRBV7-8 to TRBJ2-1; 9 nucleotides line up with TRBD2. This CDR3 is 17 amino acids long. The trim removed 2 bases at V and 2 bases at J, leaving 7 bases unmatched. Germline assignment: CDR1 SGHVS and CDR2 FQNEAQ. CDR3 amino acids: CASSLRGGGGAYNEQFF. Here the CDR3 DNA reads TGTGCCAGCAGCTTAAGAGGGGGCGGGGGGGCCTACAATGAGCAGTTCTTC.

The chain joins TRBV2 to TRBJ2-1; D unresolved. Germline values: CDR1 SNHLY, CDR2 FYNNEI. V was pared by 2 bases and J by 8 bases, with 13 bases between. The CDR3 has 14 amino acids. The CDR3 coding sequence is TGTGCCAGCAGTGAAAGCGAGGAACTGGATGAGCAGTTCTTC. Translated: CASSESEELDEQFF.

The sample holds a few counts of this clonotype. This chain uses TRBV20-1 with TRBJ1-1; D remains unclear. Germline-derived CDR1 and CDR2 are DFQATT and SNEGSKA (reference sequence). The CDR3 is 13 residues long. Trimming cost V 3 bases and J 0 bases, with 8 bases left between them. As DNA, the CDR3 is TGCAGTGCTAGTCCCCACATGAACACTGAAGCTTTCTTT. This translates into CSASPHMNTEAFF.

This clonotype was observed a few times. The CDR3 sequence is CASSLNGAGGGGGTQYF. The CDR3 DNA follows: TGTGCCAGCAGCTTAAATGGGGCGGGAGGAGGGGGGGGGACCCAGTACTTC. The chain uses TRBV7-2 and TRBJ2-5, with TRBD2 matching 8 bases. Germline trimming cut 2 bases from V and 7 bases from J; bases unmatched to any gene: 15. The CDR3 length is 17 residues. Germline lookup yields CDR1 SGHTA and CDR2 FQGNSA.

This clonotype turned up a few times. V usage is TRBV12-3 or TRBV12-4 and J usage is TRBJ2-1, with D possibly matching TRBD1 (6 bases). V lost 8 bases and J lost 5, with 13 bases in between. CDR3 length: 13 residues. CDR3 in amino acids: CASRAGVHNEQFF. The CDR3 DNA is TGTGCCAGCCGGGCAGGGGTCCACAATGAGCAGTTCTTC.

The V and J genes are TRBV12-3 or TRBV12-4 and TRBJ1-2; the D gene is possibly TRBD1 (6 bases). V was pared by 7 bases and J by 8 bases, with 17 bases between. The CDR3 covers 13 residues. The CDR3 DNA follows: TGTGCCAGCACCGAGGCGGACAGTTACGGCTACACCTTC. Its protein product is CASTEADSYGYTF.

As for this clonotype: A single base separates this from a much larger clone, so it may be a read error. The rearrangement joins TRBV7-2 to TRBJ2-7; 11 bases match TRBD2. The CDR3 length is 17 residues. The junction had 9 bases not matched to a gene; V was cut back by 4 bases and J by 1 base. Germline values: CDR1 SGHTA, CDR2 FQGNSA. The CDR3 reads CASSSGDSGGESYEQYF. CDR3 nucleotide sequence: TGTGCCAGCAGCTCGGGGGATAGCGGGGGGGAATCCTACGAGCAGTACTTC. Filled out from reference TRBV7-2 and TRBJ2-7, the complete variable domain reads GAGVSQSPSNKVTEKGKDVELRCDPISGHTALYWYRQSLGQGLEFLIYFQGNSAPDKSGLPSDRFSAERTGGSVSTLTIQRTQQEDSAVYLCASSSGDSGGESYEQYFGPGTRLTVT.

This chain joins TRBV7-6 and TRBJ2-3; D unresolved. The CDR3 loop spans 14 amino acids. Germline V CDR1 and CDR2: SGHVS, FNYEAQ. Trimming left V 4 bases short and J 2 bases short, with 10 bases between. The CDR3 loop reads CASSSDGLTDTQYF. CDR3 DNA sequence: TGTGCCAGCAGCTCGGACGGCCTCACAGATACGCAGTATTTT. Full variable domain (missing parts from reference TRBV7-6 and TRBJ2-3): GAGVSQSPRYKVTKRGQDVALRCDPISGHVSLYWYRQALGQGPEFLTYFNYEAQQDKSGLPNDRFSAERPEGSISTLTIQRTEQRDSAMYRCASSSDGLTDTQYFGPGTRLTVL.

The chain uses TRBV5-3 and TRBJ2-7, with 10 nucleotides matching TRBD2. TRBV5-3 is noted as an ORF with a role that remains uncertain. The CDR3 covers 15 residues. The V segment lost 4 bases and the J segment 3 bases; nucleotides outside the gene matches: 7. CDR3 amino acids: CARSTSGTSVYEQYF. The CDR3 nucleotides are TGTGCCAGAAGCACCTCCGGGACTAGCGTCTACGAGCAGTACTTC.

This clonotype was seen only a few times. This chain connects TRBV7-2 to TRBJ2-5; TRBD1 or TRBD2 may be the D gene (5 bases each). Germline V gene data show CDR1 as SGHTA and CDR2 as FQGNSA. V lost 6 bases, J lost 4 bases, and 15 bases lay in between. CDR3 size: 14 residues. CDR3 sequence (DNA): TGTGCCAGCAGAGCGGCAGGGTCAGGAGAGACCCAGTACTTC. Protein: CASRAAGSGETQYF.

This chain connects TRBV7-2 to TRBJ2-7, with 7 nucleotides matching TRBD1. Germline-derived CDR1 and CDR2 are SGHTA and FQGNSA. The CDR3 is 15 residues long. V was clipped by 4 bases and J by 1 base; unmatched bases: 7. The CDR3 DNA reads TGTGCCAGCAGCTCCGGGACAGCACTGTCCTACGAGCAGTACTTC. It is translated as CASSSGTALSYEQYF.

CDR3 in amino acids: CASSLGKTGFAEAFF. DNA for the CDR3: TGTGCCAGCAGCCTGGGTAAAACAGGGTTCGCTGAAGCTTTCTTT. The chain combines TRBV7-9 with TRBJ1-1; tentative D call: TRBD1 (6 bases). Germline values: CDR1 SEHNR, CDR2 FQNEAQ (reference sequence). Trimming cost V 5 bases and J 6 bases, with 19 bases left between them. The CDR3 is made up of 15 amino acids.

A few counts support this clonotype. The V gene is TRBV19, the J gene TRBJ2-6, with 10 nucleotides matching TRBD1. This CDR3 spans 16 amino acids. CDR1 is LNHDA and CDR2 is SQIVND in the germline V gene (reference sequence). Trimming cost V 11 bases and J 0 bases; bases outside gene matches: 7. CDR3: CASTRDRGSGANVLTF. The CDR3 DNA follows: TGTGCCTCTACGCGGGACAGGGGCTCTGGGGCCAACGTCCTGACTTTC.

The chain has TRBV11-2 and TRBJ1-4; tentatively, D is TRBD1 (5 bases). This CDR3 region has 15 residues. The V and J ends lost 0 bases and 8 bases respectively, with 13 bases between them. CDR1 SGHAT and CDR2 FQNNGV come from the germline V gene. DNA for the CDR3: TGTGCCAGCAGCTTAGATGGGGGGACGGAAGAAAAACTGTTTTTT. This encodes CASSLDGGTEEKLFF.

This chain uses TRBV7-2 with TRBJ1-1, with TRBD1 as a possible D gene (5 bases). This CDR3 has 14 residues. Trimming removed 5 bases from V and 4 bases from J, with 14 bases in between. CDR1 and CDR2 from the germline V gene are SGHTA and FQGNSA. CDR3 loop: CASSVQGGVTEAFF. The CDR3 nucleotides read TGTGCCAGCAGCGTTCAGGGTGGGGTCACTGAAGCTTTCTTT.

This clonotype was observed once. This chain joins TRBV20-1 and TRBJ2-7; perhaps TRBD1 as D (6 bases). The CDR3 runs to 15 residues. V lost 1 base to trimming and J lost 1 base, with 14 bases between them. Looked up from germline, CDR1 is DFQATT and CDR2 is SNEGSKA (reference sequence). CDR3 bases: TGCAGTGCTAGAGCCCCCCAGGGGCGATCCTACGAGCAGTACTTC. Translating it yields CSARAPQGRSYEQYF.